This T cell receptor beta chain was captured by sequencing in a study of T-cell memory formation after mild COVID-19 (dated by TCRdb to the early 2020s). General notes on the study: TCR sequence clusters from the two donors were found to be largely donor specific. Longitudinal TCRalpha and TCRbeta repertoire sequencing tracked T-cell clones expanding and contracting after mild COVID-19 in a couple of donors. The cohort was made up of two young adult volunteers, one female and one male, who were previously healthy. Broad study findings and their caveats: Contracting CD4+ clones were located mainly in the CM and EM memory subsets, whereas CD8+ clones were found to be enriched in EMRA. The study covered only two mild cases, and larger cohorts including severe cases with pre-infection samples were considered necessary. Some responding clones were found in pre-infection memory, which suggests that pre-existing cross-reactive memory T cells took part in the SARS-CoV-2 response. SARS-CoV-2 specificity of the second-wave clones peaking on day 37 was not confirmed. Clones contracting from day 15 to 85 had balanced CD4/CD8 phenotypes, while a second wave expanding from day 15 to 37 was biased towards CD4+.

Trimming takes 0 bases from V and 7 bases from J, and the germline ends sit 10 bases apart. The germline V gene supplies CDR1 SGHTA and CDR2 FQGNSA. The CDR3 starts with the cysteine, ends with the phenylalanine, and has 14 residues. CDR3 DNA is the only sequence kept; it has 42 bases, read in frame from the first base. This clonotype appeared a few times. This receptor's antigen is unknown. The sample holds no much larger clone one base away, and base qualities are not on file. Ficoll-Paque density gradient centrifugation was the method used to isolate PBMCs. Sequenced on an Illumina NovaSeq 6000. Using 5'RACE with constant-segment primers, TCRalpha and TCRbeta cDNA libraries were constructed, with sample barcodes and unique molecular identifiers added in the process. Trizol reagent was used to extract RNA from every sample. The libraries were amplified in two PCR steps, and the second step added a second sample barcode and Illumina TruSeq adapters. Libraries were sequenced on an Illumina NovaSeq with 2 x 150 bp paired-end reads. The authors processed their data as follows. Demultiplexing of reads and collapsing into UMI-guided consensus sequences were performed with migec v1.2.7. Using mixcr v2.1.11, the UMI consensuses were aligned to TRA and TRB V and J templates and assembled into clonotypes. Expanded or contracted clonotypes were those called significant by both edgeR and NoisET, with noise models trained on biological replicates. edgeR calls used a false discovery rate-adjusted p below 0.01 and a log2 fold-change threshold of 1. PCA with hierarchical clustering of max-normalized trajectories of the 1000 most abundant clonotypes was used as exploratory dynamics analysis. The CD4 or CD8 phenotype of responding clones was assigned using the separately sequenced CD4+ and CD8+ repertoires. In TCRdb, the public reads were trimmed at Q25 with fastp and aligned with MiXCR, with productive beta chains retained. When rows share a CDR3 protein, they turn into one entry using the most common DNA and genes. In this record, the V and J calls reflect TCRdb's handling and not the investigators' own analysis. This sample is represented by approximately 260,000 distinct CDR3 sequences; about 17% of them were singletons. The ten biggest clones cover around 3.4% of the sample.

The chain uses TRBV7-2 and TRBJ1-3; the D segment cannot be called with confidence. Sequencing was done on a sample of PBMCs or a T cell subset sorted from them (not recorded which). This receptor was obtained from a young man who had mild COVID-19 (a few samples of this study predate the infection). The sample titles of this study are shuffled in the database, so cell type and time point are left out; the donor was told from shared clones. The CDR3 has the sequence CASSLAREDNTIYF. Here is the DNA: TGTGCCAGCAGCTTAGCTCGAGAGGACAACACCATATATTTT.